The source of this T cell receptor beta chain is a study of human T cells and chemical hapten exposure. TCRdb reprocessed the RACE reads with MiXCR, giving one entry per CDR3 protein. The sample includes around 42,000 distinct CDR3 sequences, roughly 12% of them seen just once. The sample's time point: pre-sensitization, week 0. Treatment defined: therapeutic diphenylcyclopropenone sensitization with weekly scalp DPC. With 5 bases removed from V and 3 bases from J, the gap between germline ends came to 18 bases. Germline CDR1 reads SGHTA; CDR2 reads FQGNSA. The CDR3 consists of 16 residues. This sequence originates from a woman aged 25 to 39 with alopecia areata. Some clones in this sample may be carry-over from other donors' samples. This specimen was whole blood, taken in connection with sensitization to the hapten diphenylcyclopropenone (DPC). The V and J genes are TRBV7-2 and TRBJ2-3; tentative D call: TRBD2 (7 bases). DNA for the CDR3: TGTGCCAGCAGCCCCCGTAGGGGGGAGGGTACAGATACGCAGTATTTT. Residues: CASSPRRGEGTDTQYF.